The clone carrying this T cell receptor (beta chain) was detected a few times. Its antigen is unidentified. Treatment here: oral pan-JAK inhibitor, 5-10 mg twice daily. The CDR3 is made up of 15 amino acids. V was clipped by 2 bases and J by 1 base, with 14 bases between them. The V gene's germline CDR1 is SQVTM and CDR2 ANQGSEA. The data are from a study of CD8+ T cells in alopecia areata. General study points: Higher clonality and more expanded CD8+ clones appeared in lesional than normal scalp.

TCR sequencing used cDNA made by reverse transcription of extracted RNA. Sequencing used immunoSEQ multiplex PCR; TCRdb keeps in-frame clones, though not all of them. The data hold roughly 64,000 clones, with around 42% observed a single time. This receptor was taken from a human donor with alopecia areata. The material was CD8+ T cells sorted from blood, obtained around week 36, from a patient treated with tofacitinib. This rearrangement joins TRBV29-1 to TRBJ1-1, with a possible D match to TRBD1 (5 bases). The CDR3 DNA sequence: TGCAGCGTTGAATCCCGGTGGGGCCAGAACACTGAAGCTTTCTTT. Residues: CSVESRWGQNTEAFF.